What follows are 25 T cell receptor beta chains derived from one specimen sequenced in a study of regulatory T cells in long-lasting Graves disease. As to time point: newly diagnosed GD, antithyroid drugs for less than 3 months. Construction of the TCR library relied on RNA isolated from PBMCs. Arm-PCR of CDR3 regions and iRepertoire HTBI primers were used to build TCR beta libraries. Each CDR3 protein is one row after TCRdb ran MiXCR on the multiplex PCR reads. The data contain about 420,000 distinct CDR3 sequences, over 15% of them singletons. These sequences were also reported in another study, on T cells in Graves' hyperthyroidism and ophthalmopathy.

The sequences come from peripheral blood mononuclear cells (PBMCs), collected at new diagnosis, from a patient treated with antithyroid drugs. All receptors come from a woman younger than 35 with Graves disease.

CDR3 DNA sequence: TGTGCCACCGTCCCCTCCCAGGGAGTTTACAATGAGCAGTTCTTC. Amino acids: CATVPSQGVYNEQFF. J is TRBJ2-1 and V is TRBV27, with D perhaps TRBD1 or TRBD2 (5 bases each). V shed 10 bases and J shed 4 bases, with 20 bases lying between them. The CDR3 runs 15 residues. CDR1 MNHEY and CDR2 SMNVEV come from the germline V gene (reference sequence).

This clonotype occurred many times. The CDR3 protein is CASSSLNFSPGANTEQYF. The DNA of the CDR3 is TGTGCCAGCAGTTCTCTCAACTTCAGCCCCGGAGCGAATACAGAGCAGTACTTC. The rearrangement links TRBV6-5 to TRBJ2-7; D uncertain. CDR3 length: 18 residues. V lost 4 bases, J lost 7 bases, and 29 bases lay in between. CDR1 is MNHEY, CDR2 SVGAGI, per germline.

This clonotype was observed many times. The V gene is TRBV12-3 or TRBV12-4, the J gene TRBJ1-2; 9 bases are a match to TRBD1. The CDR3 is 13 amino acids. The V segment lost 8 bases and the J segment 7 bases; nucleotides outside the gene matches: 8. In DNA form, the CDR3 reads TGTGCCAGCGGCGAGGGGACAGGGTTTGGCTACACCTTC. It specifies CASGEGTGFGYTF.

Concerning this clonotype: Just one base apart from a much larger clone, this may be a read error. The CDR3 ends on some other residue instead of the conserved phenylalanine or tryptophan, so this is likely a read error. The chain employs TRBV28 and TRBJ2-1; TRBD2 matches at 7 bases. The length of the CDR3 is 15 residues. The V segment lost 3 bases and the J segment 3 bases; nucleotides outside the gene matches: 5. Germline CDR1 is MDHEN and CDR2 is SYDVKM. The CDR3 DNA follows: TGTGCCAGCAGTTTCGGCGGGACTATCTACAATGAGCAGTTCTCC. Translation: CASSFGGTIYNEQFS.

As for this clonotype: A single base separates this from a much larger clone, so it may be a read error. The J gene is TRBJ2-3, the V gene TRBV7-3; D might be TRBD1 (5 bases). The CDR3 totals 14 residues. V lost 8 bases, J lost 1 base, and 13 bases lay in between. Germline-derived CDR1 and CDR2 are SGHTA and FQGTGA. As DNA, the CDR3 is TGTGCCAGCGGCGGACAACCTGGCACAGATACGCAGTATTTT. It encodes CASGGQPGTDTQYF.

To note about this clonotype: A read error is the likely source, as a far larger clone sits one nucleotide away. The chain employs TRBV28 and TRBJ2-1; D may match TRBD1 or TRBD2 (5 bases each). This CDR3 comprises 15 residues. Germline V gene data show CDR1 as MDHEN and CDR2 as SYDVKM. V lost 8 bases, J lost 10 bases, and 24 bases lay in between. As DNA, the CDR3 is TGTGCCAGCCGCCCGCCGGGACGGGGTTCCTACGAGCAGTTCTTC. This gives the protein CASRPPGRGSYEQFF.

In its sample, this clonotype was seen many times. The chain couples TRBV12-3 or TRBV12-4 to TRBJ1-5; D possibly corresponds to TRBD1 (6 bases). V was pared by 1 base and J by 9 bases, with 16 bases between. The CDR3 has 15 amino acids. The CDR3 loop is CASSLVRGRQSPQHF. CDR3 sequence (DNA): TGTGCCAGCAGTTTAGTCAGGGGTCGACAATCGCCCCAGCATTTT.

The chain links TRBV5-6 to TRBJ1-1, with a tentative D call TRBD1 (6 bases). CDR3 length: 15 amino acids. Looked up from germline, CDR1 is SGHDT and CDR2 is YYEEEE. Trimming took off 2 bases at V and 2 bases at J, with 13 bases between the two ends. The CDR3, as DNA: TGTGCCAGCAGCTTTCTTCAGGACAGAAACACTGAAGCTTTCTTT. Translated: CASSFLQDRNTEAFF.

The chain couples TRBV20-1 to TRBJ1-5, with 9 bases identical to TRBD1. CDR1 is DFQATT, CDR2 SNEGSKA, per germline (reference sequence). The CDR3 loop spans 16 amino acids. J was trimmed by 6 bases and V by 0 bases; bases with no gene match: 9. The CDR3 DNA follows: TGCAGTGCTAGAGATTCGGACAGGGGTTACAGTCAGCCCCAGCATTTT. This encodes CSARDSDRGYSQPQHF.

This clonotype has just a few counts. The genes are TRBV27 and TRBJ2-7, with 9 bases aligning to TRBD2. The CDR3 sequence is 17 residues long. The V gene's germline CDR1 is MNHEY and CDR2 SMNVEV (reference sequence). Trimming cost V 6 bases and J 1 base; bases outside gene matches: 13. CDR3 region: CASRSFGSGLASYEQYF. In DNA form, the CDR3 reads TGTGCCAGCAGAAGTTTCGGATCCGGACTAGCGTCCTACGAGCAGTACTTC.

The chain is built from TRBV5-1 and TRBJ2-7; D unclear. The V end was cut by 4 bases, the J end by 2 bases, with 16 bases between. This CDR3 has 15 residues. Germline CDR1 and CDR2: SGHRS and YFSETQ. CDR3 sequence: CASSTNGGITYEQYF. DNA of the CDR3: TGCGCCAGCAGCACGAACGGCGGAATCACCTACGAGCAGTACTTC.

Only a few counts were recorded for this clonotype. The genes are TRBV12-3 or TRBV12-4 and TRBJ2-1; D might be TRBD2 (5 bases). V was trimmed by 6 bases and J by 4 bases, leaving 13 bases between them. This CDR3 spans 14 amino acids. The CDR3: CASRTYGVYNEQFF. CDR3 nucleotides: TGTGCCAGCAGGACATACGGGGTGTACAATGAGCAGTTCTTC.

This clonotype was counted ten times or more. This chain connects TRBV28 to TRBJ2-7; TRBD1 matches at 9 bases. The V gene's germline CDR1 is MDHEN and CDR2 SYDVKM. Germline trimming cut 6 bases from V and 2 bases from J; bases unmatched to any gene: 5. The CDR3 consists of 14 residues. The CDR3 nucleotides are TGTGCCAGCAGGGGGACAGGGATAACCTACGAGCAGTACTTC. This encodes CASRGTGITYEQYF. Filled out from reference TRBV28 and TRBJ2-7, the complete variable domain reads DVKVTQSSRYLVKRTGEKVFLECVQDMDHENMFWYRQDPGLGLRLIYFSYDVKMKEKGDIPEGYSVSREKKERFSLILESASTNQTSMYLCASRGTGITYEQYFGPGTRLTVT.

The CDR3 spells CASSLYGEAKNIQYF. CDR3 DNA sequence: TGTGCCAGCAGCTTGTACGGGGAAGCCAAAAACATTCAGTACTTC. The chain recombines TRBV5-4 with TRBJ2-4, with D perhaps TRBD2 (5 bases). The CDR3 spans 15 residues. Germline loops: CDR1 SGHNT, CDR2 YYREEE (reference sequence). Trimming removed 1 base from V and 0 bases from J, with 8 bases in between.

Only a few counts were recorded for this clonotype. This could be a read error, since a much larger clone is one nucleotide away. The chain is built from TRBV7-9 and TRBJ2-1; TRBD2 might be the D (6 bases). V dropped 3 bases and J dropped 4 bases, with 16 bases sitting between them. The CDR3 has 16 residues. CDR1 SEHNR and CDR2 FQNEAQ come from the germline V gene (reference sequence). The CDR3 reads CASSFFPWEEYNEQFF. In DNA form, the CDR3 reads TGTGCCAGCAGCTTTTTTCCGTGGGAGGAATACAATGAGCAGTTCTTC.

Details on this clonotype: A read error is the likely source, as a far larger clone sits one nucleotide away. This chain uses TRBV2 with TRBJ2-7; TRBD1 might be the D (6 bases). This CDR3 has 13 residues. V was clipped by 1 base and J by 2 bases, with 6 bases between them. Germline assignment: CDR1 SNHLY and CDR2 FYNNEI. DNA of the CDR3: TGTGCCAGCAGTGAAGGGGGGCCCTACGAGCAGTACTTC. It translates to CASSEGGPYEQYF.

There are many counts of this clonotype. The CDR3 nucleotides read TGTGCCCGGGAGGGGGAAGGTGGAAACACCATATATTTT. Its protein product is CAREGEGGNTIYF. This chain connects TRBV30 to TRBJ1-3; TRBD1 is a possible D gene (6 bases). Trimming stripped 8 bases from V and 3 bases from J, with 14 bases between. Germline loops: CDR1 GTSNPN, CDR2 SVGIG (reference sequence). The CDR3 has 13 amino acids.

In its sample, this clonotype was seen a few times. This chain uses TRBV7-9 with TRBJ2-1; TRBD2 agrees at 8 bases. V lost 6 bases to trimming and J lost 9 bases; unmatched junction nucleotides: 10. This CDR3 contains 14 residues. Germline V CDR1 and CDR2: SEHNR, FQNEAQ (reference sequence). The CDR3 nucleotides are TGTGCCAGCAGTTTTATCGGGGGGGGCGGTGAGCAGTTCTTC. The encoded protein is CASSFIGGGGEQFF.

The chain joins TRBV20-1 to TRBJ2-2; TRBD2 might be the D (7 bases). V was pared by 3 bases and J by 6 bases, with 11 bases between. The CDR3 totals 13 residues. Per germline, CDR1 DFQATT and CDR2 SNEGSKA (reference sequence). CDR3 in amino acids: CSARGGGAGELFF. DNA for the CDR3: TGCAGTGCTAGGGGGGGGGGCGCCGGGGAGCTGTTTTTT.

In its sample, this clonotype was seen many times. The rearrangement uses TRBV28 and TRBJ2-5, with 8 bases lining up with TRBD1. Per the germline V gene, CDR1 is MDHEN and CDR2 is SYDVKM. The CDR3 sequence is 18 residues long. V lost 4 bases to trimming and J lost 2 bases; unmatched junction nucleotides: 15. Written as DNA, the CDR3 is TGTGCCAGCAGTTGGGACAGGCCGCCCCATAAGACTCAAGAGACCCAGTACTTC. Translating gives CASSWDRPPHKTQETQYF. The complete variable domain, with remaining parts taken from reference TRBV28 and TRBJ2-5, reads DVKVTQSSRYLVKRTGEKVFLECVQDMDHENMFWYRQDPGLGLRLIYFSYDVKMKEKGDIPEGYSVSREKKERFSLILESASTNQTSMYLCASSWDRPPHKTQETQYFGPGTRLLVL.

This clonotype was recorded once. The chain recombines TRBV6-2 or TRBV6-3 with TRBJ2-7; TRBD1 aligns across 9 bases. The CDR3 spans 14 residues. Germline V gene lookup returns CDR1 MNHEY and CDR2 SVGEGT. After removal of 6 bases from V and 7 bases from J, the junction contained 10 bases not matched to a gene. The CDR3 DNA reads as TGTGCCAGCAGCCACAGGGGGCCGGTGGGGGAGCAGTACTTC. Its protein is CASSHRGPVGEQYF.

This clonotype was counted ten times or more. V gene TRBV7-8 combines with J gene TRBJ2-5; D uncertain. V was pared by 5 bases and J by 3 bases, with 16 bases between. The CDR3 loop spans 15 amino acids. The germline gives CDR1 SGHVS, CDR2 FQNEAQ. The CDR3 sequence is CASSRNPGLKETQYF. The CDR3 DNA sequence: TGTGCCAGCAGCCGGAACCCTGGGCTTAAAGAGACCCAGTACTTC.

This clonotype was counted at least ten times. This chain connects TRBV30 to TRBJ2-5, with a tentative D call TRBD1 (5 bases). The CDR3 loop spans 12 amino acids. V shed 2 bases and J shed 5 bases, with 9 bases lying between them. CDR1 and CDR2 (germline): GTSNPN, SVGIG (reference sequence). The CDR3 loop is CAWSLGQETQYF. CDR3 coding DNA: TGTGCCTGGAGTCTGGGGCAGGAGACCCAGTACTTC.

In regard to this clonotype: The junction does not match germline at one end; this may be a read error. The chain links TRBV19 to TRBJ2-7; D is perhaps TRBD1 (6 bases). There are 14 residues in the CDR3. CDR1 and CDR2 (germline): LNHDA, SQIVND (reference sequence). The CDR3 loop is CASSSQGTLYEQYF. In DNA, the CDR3 is TGTGCCAGTAGTAGCCAAGGGACACTCTACGAACAGTACTTC.

This clonotype was seen a few times. This chain joins TRBV19 and TRBJ1-1; D might be TRBD1 (5 bases). The CDR3 extends over 15 amino acids. Per germline, CDR1 LNHDA and CDR2 SQIVND (reference sequence). V was clipped by 3 bases and J by 0 bases, with 11 bases between them. CDR3 loop: CASSMTDILNTEAFF. CDR3 DNA: TGTGCCAGTAGTATGACAGACATTTTGAACACTGAAGCTTTCTTT.